This T cell receptor beta chain comes out of a study of graft-versus-host responses after intestinal transplantation. Study details: Multivisceral, liver-intestinal, or isolated intestinal transplants were given to recipients. For two to four years after anti-thymocyte globulin induction, all recipients took tacrolimus and steroids. General study results and limits: Marrow from the recipient contained GvH clones, some of which had appeared first in ileum or blood. Early after transplant, HvG declines were associated with peak levels of circulating GvH clones.

With regard to this clone: Its antigen is unknown.

Here immunoSEQ multiplex PCR was the method, and the copy in TCRdb shows in-frame clones only, minus some. The repertoire has fewer than 150,000 clones, roughly nine tenths of them found once; the top ten carry roughly 0.17%. Specimen: unstimulated CD4+ T cells sorted from spleen or lymph node cells, collected before intestinal transplant. The receptor's source is a human donor who received an intestinal transplant.

Written as DNA, the CDR3 is TGTGCCAGCAGTTGGCGAGGGAGGGACACTGAAGCTTTCTTT. Residues: CASSWRGRDTEAFF. The chain carries TRBV6-1 and TRBJ1-1; D is ambiguous. The V end lost 5 bases, the J end lost 3 bases, and 13 bases lay between the germline ends. This CDR3 region has 14 residues. CDR1 is MNHNS and CDR2 is SASEGT in the germline V gene.